Listed here is a single T cell receptor (beta chain). This sample is drawn from a study of blood T cell repertoires in COVID-19. Study background: Italy, Spain and the United States were the sources of the convalescent and acute COVID-19 samples. T cells, B-cell-depleted T cells, or PBMCs provided the cDNA or gDNA that served as material.

Authors' data handling: Using reference gene primer amplification, nucleated cell counts were estimated. Assay: immunoSEQ multiplex PCR; the TCRdb copy retains only in-frame clones and omits some. V, J and clone size were drawn from that table, and D and trimming were deduced from the DNA. Here the sample spans under 300,000 clones, around four fifths being singletons. This TCR was sampled from an elderly man with acute or convalescent COVID-19. Sequenced material: peripheral blood.

CDR3 residues: CASSVTGTGAYNEQFF. The CDR3 DNA sequence: TGTGCCAGCAGCGTAACCGGGACAGGGGCCTACAATGAGCAGTTCTTC. The chain combines TRBV4-2 with TRBJ2-1; TRBD1 matches at 10 bases. The CDR3 is made up of 16 amino acids. V was pared by 5 bases and J by 2 bases, with 6 bases of the junction left unmatched. Germline CDR1 LGHNA, CDR2 YNFKEQ.